This record looks at one T cell receptor beta chain sequence and its context. The sample belongs to a study of blood T cell repertoires in COVID-19. Study in general: Acute and convalescent COVID-19 specimens originated in the United States, Italy and Spain.

Only in-frame clones appear in the TCRdb table, and some are missing; sequencing was by immunoSEQ multiplex PCR. The sample holds about 190,000 clones, approximately 82% seen once. V lost 8 bases and J 2 bases, leaving 8 bases between the germline ends. The CDR3 covers 12 residues. The V gene's germline CDR1 is SNHLY and CDR2 FYNNEI. The TCR comes from a man aged 50-60 years with active or convalescent COVID-19. Sequenced input: peripheral blood. The V call is TRBV2, the J call TRBJ2-3, with D perhaps matching TRBD2 (5 bases). The CDR3 region is CASAGDTDTQYF. As DNA, the CDR3 is TGTGCCAGCGCCGGGGACACAGATACGCAGTATTTT.